This entry features one T cell receptor beta chain sequence. This clone was observed a handful of times. Its antigen target is currently unknown. Base qualities are missing; no much larger clone stands one base away. To sequence the TCRbeta CDR3 region, genomic DNA was isolated from the sorted cells. The immunoSEQ Assay was used for sequencing of TCRbeta CDR3 regions. Entries here come from immuneACCESS through TCRdb and include only in-frame sequences with V and J called. Some clones fail to appear in such tables; in the studies checked, an unresolved V gene covers under half of the shortfall, and the cause of the remainder is unknown. This sample lists 13,000 or so clones; under 80% were detected once. The ten largest make up approximately 27% of the sample. The data were obtained in a study of OX40 agonist ivuxolimab in advanced cancers. For the study in its entirety: Ivuxolimab was an agonistic, fully human IgG2 monoclonal antibody directed against OX40 (CD134), a costimulatory receptor. Intravenous ivuxolimab was administered to patients every 2 weeks at six dose levels: 0.01, 0.1, 0.3, 1.5, 3 and 10 mg/kg. Of the roughly 52 dose-escalation patients, hepatocellular carcinoma was present in 19, melanoma in approximately 15, renal cell carcinoma in 9 and head and neck cancer in 9. A male proportion of almost 85% and a mean age of approximately 62 years, ranging from about 20 to 80, were recorded for the dose-escalation cohort. Patients were allowed to have had prior anti-PD-1, anti-PD-L1 or anti-CTLA-4 therapy, and around 40% of the dose-escalation patients had previously received checkpoint inhibitors. Partial responses were achieved by three dose-escalation patients, of whom one had hepatocellular carcinoma and two had cutaneous melanoma. Peripheral TCRbeta sequencing was intended to test whether TCR sequence diversity was altered and clonal T-cell expansion was caused by ivuxolimab. The paper describes the monotherapy dose-escalation part (N = 52 patients) of the phase I trial of ivuxolimab.

General findings and caveats noted by the study authors: At doses of 0.1 to 3.0 mg/kg, clonal expansion of both CD4+ and CD8+ blood T cells was observed from baseline to week 6. Low levels of normalized T-cell clonal expansion were also shown by some nonresponding patients. After ivuxolimab, more expanded clones were found on average in CD8+ T cells than in CD4+ T cells. Partial responders in the 0.1-3.0 mg/kg groups had among the lowest normalized peripheral clonal expansion, especially among CD8+ T cells. Which antigens the clonally expanded peripheral T cells were specific for was not determined.

The trial excluded patients who had a history of autoimmune disease or were on systemic immunosuppression. In every dose cohort, peripheral blood was drawn for TCR sequencing at baseline, cycle 4 day 1, and cycle 7 day 1. Samples were obtained from an open-label, multicenter, first-in-human phase I dose-escalation trial of ivuxolimab. Adults with locally advanced or metastatic melanoma, renal cell carcinoma, hepatocellular carcinoma or head and neck squamous cell carcinoma were enrolled in the trial. Before TCR sequencing, CD4+ T cells and CD8+ T cells were sorted from peripheral blood as separate populations. Sequenced here: CD4+ or CD8+ T cells sorted from blood, sampled in a trial of the OX40 agonist ivuxolimab. The sequence was obtained from an adult with an advanced solid tumor such as melanoma, head and neck, liver or kidney cancer.

CDR3 reads: CASSQDSRGEGYEQYF. In nucleotides, the sequence is TGCGCCAGCAGCCAAGATTCCAGGGGCGAGGGGTACGAGCAGTACTTC. The V and J segments used are TRBV4-3 and TRBJ2-7; tentative D gene TRBD1, with 6 bases matching. The V end loses 0 bases and the J end loses 4 bases, and a stretch of 16 bases separates them. Reading from cysteine to phenylalanine, the CDR3 counts 16 amino acids. Just CDR3 DNA is preserved here, 48 bases in frame from base 1. CDR1 LGHNA and CDR2 YSLEER are derived from the germline V gene.